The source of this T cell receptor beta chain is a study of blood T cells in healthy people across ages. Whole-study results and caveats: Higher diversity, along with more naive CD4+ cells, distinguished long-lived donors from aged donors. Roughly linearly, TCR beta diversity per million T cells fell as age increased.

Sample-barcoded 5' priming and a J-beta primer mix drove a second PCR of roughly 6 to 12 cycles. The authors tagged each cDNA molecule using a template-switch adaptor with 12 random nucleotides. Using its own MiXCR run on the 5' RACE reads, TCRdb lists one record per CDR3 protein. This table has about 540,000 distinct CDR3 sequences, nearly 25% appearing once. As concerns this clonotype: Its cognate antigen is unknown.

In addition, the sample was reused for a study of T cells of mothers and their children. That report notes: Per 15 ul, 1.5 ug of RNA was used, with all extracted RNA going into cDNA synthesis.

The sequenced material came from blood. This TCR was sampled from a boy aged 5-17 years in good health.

DNA of the CDR3: TGTGCCAGCAGCTCGGGACTAGCGGTCTCCTACGAGCAGTACTTC. It codes for CASSSGLAVSYEQYF. The rearrangement joins TRBV7-2 to TRBJ2-5; 11 bases fit TRBD2. Matching the DNA end better, TRBJ2-7 makes the J call doubtful. CDR3 length: 15 residues. Per the germline V gene, CDR1 is SGHTA and CDR2 is FQGNSA.